This TCR beta chain emerged from a study of cytomegalovirus exposure and HLA in healthy donors. Whole-study results and caveats: What a later analysis reportedly showed was that an Asian-associated ancestry cluster had fewer N-insertions than the roughly 700-donor mean. Several of the most significant clusters appeared linked to common viral pathogens, based on a later analysis. Most CMV-associated TCR beta chains appeared HLA-restricted in a later analysis.

This clone was found once. Its specificity is unknown. Germline lookup yields CDR1 ENHRY and CDR2 SYGVKD. The V segment lost 0 bases and the J segment 8 bases; nucleotides outside the gene matches: 10. The CDR3 is made up of 16 amino acids. Regarding donors, all were healthy bone marrow donors. It was with 60 Vbeta and 13 Jbeta primers that the PCR ran. Using immunoSEQ multiplex PCR, the repertoire was profiled, and TCRdb retains in-frame clones only, with some absent. The data contain about 64,000 clones, 75% to 85% of them seen just once; the ten biggest clones take up roughly 8.2%. V usage is TRBV10-3 and J usage is TRBJ1-2; 9 nucleotides agree with TRBD1. This TCR came from a man between 18 and 35 years old in good health and CMV-seropositive. Sequencing used PBMCs. In DNA, the CDR3 is TGTGCCATCAGTGAGTCGAGACAGGGGGAAATGAGGGGCTACACCTTC. It codes for CAISESRQGEMRGYTF.